Given below is one T cell receptor (beta chain) in context. V lost 1 base, J lost 0 bases, and 7 bases lay in between. The CDR3 spans 15 residues. Germline V gives CDR1 KGHSH, CDR2 LQKENI. The sample comes from a study of blood T cell repertoires in COVID-19. Looking at the study overall: Samples representing acute and convalescent COVID-19 were sourced from the United States, Italy and Spain. The analysed material was cDNA or gDNA that came from T cells, B-cell-depleted T cells, or PBMCs.

Per the original methods: Reference gene primer amplification gave estimated nucleated cell counts. Assay: immunoSEQ multiplex PCR; the TCRdb copy retains only in-frame clones and omits some. V, J and clone size were drawn from that table, and D and trimming were deduced from the DNA. The top ten clones hold about 2.5% of a sample with just over 300,000 clones, approximately 86% of them seen once. What was sequenced was peripheral blood. The sequence was collected from a man aged 18-30 years with active or convalescent COVID-19. The rearrangement joins TRBV18 to TRBJ1-3; a weak D match, TRBD1 (6 bases). CDR3 sequence (DNA): TGTGCCAGCTCACCACAGGGGGTCTCTGGAAACACCATATATTTT. Its protein is CASSPQGVSGNTIYF.